The rows below give T cell receptor beta chains drawn from one sample of a study of lymphopenia after photon versus proton radiotherapy. Sequenced by immunoSEQ multiplex PCR; TCRdb stores in-frame clones only, minus some. This table has about 55,000 clones, less than 85% appearing once. Here the sequenced sample was peripheral blood, taken from a patient treated with proton-based radiotherapy. The receptors were sampled from a man between 60 and 70 years old with pancreatic cancer. Both conserved end residues are part of each CDR3. The D gene is left open where the match is weak. Some rows mark clone size as missing; the rest say once, few, many or name a class of expanded clone.

-	TRBV15	-	TRBJ2-6	CATSGGGVIGANVLTF	TGTGCCACCAGTGGGGGGGGCGTGATTGGGGCCAACGTCCTGACTTTC
-	TRBV2	-	TRBJ2-7	CASSGQGNEQYF	TGTGCCAGCAGTGGACAAGGAAACGAGCAGTACTTC
-	TRBV9	-	TRBJ1-1	CASNRVQGPNTEAFF	TGTGCCAGCAATAGGGTACAGGGACCGAACACTGAAGCTTTCTTT
-	TRBV7-6	few	TRBJ2-5	CASSSRETQYF	TGTGCCAGCAGCTCCCGGGAGACCCAGTACTTC
TRBD1	TRBV5-4	once	TRBJ2-1	CASSPGQGRNEQFF	TGTGCCAGCAGCCCGGGACAGGGGAGGAATGAGCAGTTCTTC
-	TRBV12-1	-	TRBJ1-4	CASSPGNRGLNEKLFF	TGTGCCAGCAGCCCCGGTAACAGGGGGTTGAATGAAAAACTGTTTTTT
-	TRBV2	once	TRBJ2-5	CASALALKETQYF	TGTGCCAGCGCGCTAGCCCTGAAAGAGACCCAGTACTTC
-	TRBV18	-	TRBJ1-4	CASSPLTTATNEKLFF	TGTGCCAGCTCACCGTTGACAACCGCAACTAATGAAAAACTGTTTTTT
-	TRBV5-4	once	TRBJ1-3	CASSFPGAGNTIYF	TGTGCCAGCAGCTTCCCAGGGGCTGGAAACACCATATATTTT
TRBD2	TRBV27	-	TRBJ2-2	CASSLTGTSGRLELFF	TGTGCCAGCAGTCTAACCGGGACTAGCGGTCGTTTGGAGCTGTTTTTT
-	TRBV4-1	-	TRBJ2-4	CASSQDQGSHAKNIQYF	TGCGCCAGCAGCCAAGATCAAGGCTCCCACGCCAAAAACATTCAGTACTTC
-	TRBV7-2	-	TRBJ1-5	CASSLAGSNQPQHF	TGTGCCAGCAGCTTAGCAGGTAGCAATCAGCCCCAGCATTTT
-	TRBV18	few	TRBJ1-1	CASSPTTTHEAFF	TGTGCCAGCTCCCCCACCACAACCCACGAAGCTTTCTTT
TRBD2	TRBV5-1	-	TRBJ2-3	CASSLGSGKGTDTQYF	TGCGCCAGCAGCTTGGGTAGCGGGAAGGGCACAGATACGCAGTATTTT
-	TRBV9	-	TRBJ2-2	CASSVLTRGGTGELFF	TGTGCCAGCAGCGTGCTTACCCGAGGGGGCACCGGGGAGCTGTTTTTT
-	TRBV9	-	TRBJ2-4	CASSPSARLAKNIQYF	TGTGCCAGCAGCCCCTCAGCCCGACTAGCCAAAAACATTCAGTACTTC
TRBD1	TRBV7-8	-	TRBJ2-2	CASNTGTGRPGELFF	TGTGCCAGCAACACAGGGACAGGGAGACCCGGGGAGCTGTTTTTT
-	TRBV18	-	TRBJ2-5	CASSPGGPPETQYF	TGTGCCAGCTCACCAGGGGGGCCCCCAGAGACCCAGTACTTC
-	TRBV27	once	TRBJ1-1	CASSLNRYTEAFF	TGTGCCAGCAGTTTAAACAGGTACACTGAAGCTTTCTTT
-	TRBV28	once	TRBJ2-3	CASSSGTDTQYF	TGTGCCAGCAGTTCCGGGACAGATACGCAGTATTTT
-	TRBV4-1	few	TRBJ1-2	CASSIGTNYGYTF	TGCGCCAGCAGCATTGGAACTAACTATGGCTACACCTTC
-	TRBV5-4	-	TRBJ2-5	CASSSQGDETQYF	TGTGCCAGCAGCTCCCAGGGTGACGAGACCCAGTACTTC
-	TRBV11-2	-	TRBJ2-7	CASSEAGPSYEQYF	TGTGCCAGCAGCGAAGCCGGACCCAGTTACGAGCAGTACTTC
-	TRBV5-4	-	TRBJ1-2	CASSLEQTLGGYTF	TGTGCCAGCAGCTTAGAACAGACTCTGGGAGGCTACACCTTC
TRBD2	TRBV5-4	few	TRBJ2-3	CASSLELAATDTQYF	TGTGCCAGCAGCTTGGAACTAGCGGCGACAGATACGCAGTATTTT
-	TRBV5-1	-	TRBJ2-2	CASSLTGNTGELFF	TGCGCCAGCAGCTTGACAGGGAACACCGGGGAGCTGTTTTTT
-	TRBV7-2	-	TRBJ2-5	CASSSSQETQYF	TGTGCCAGCAGCTCCTCCCAAGAGACCCAGTACTTC
-	TRBV30	-	TRBJ1-2	CAWSVNNLRGGYTF	TGTGCCTGGAGTGTAAACAACCTTCGAGGGGGCTACACCTTC
TRBD2	TRBV28	-	TRBJ2-3	CAITSGGHADTQYF	TGTGCCATCACTAGCGGGGGCCACGCAGATACGCAGTATTTT
-	TRBV9	-	TRBJ2-3	CASSVGSGRGTDTQYF	TGTGCCAGCAGCGTAGGATCGGGGAGAGGCACAGATACGCAGTATTTT
-	TRBV19	-	TRBJ1-1	CASSTDRWNTEAFF	TGTGCCAGTAGTACCGACAGGTGGAACACTGAAGCTTTCTTT
-	TRBV18	-	TRBJ2-1	CASSHRESSYNEQFF	TGTGCCAGCTCACACAGGGAAAGCTCCTACAATGAGCAGTTCTTC
-	TRBV27	once	TRBJ1-1	CASSFGSRELLNTEAFF	TGTGCCAGCAGTTTCGGGTCTAGGGAGTTGTTGAACACTGAAGCTTTCTTT
TRBD1	TRBV7-2	-	TRBJ1-1	CASSPRGTVNTEAFF	TGTGCCAGCAGCCCTAGGGGGACAGTGAACACTGAAGCTTTCTTT
-	TRBV6-5	-	TRBJ1-1	CATWTVNTEAFF	TGTGCCACCTGGACAGTGAACACTGAAGCTTTCTTT
-	TRBV7-2	-	TRBJ2-1	CASRFDRLSYNEQFF	TGTGCCAGCAGGTTTGACAGGCTCTCCTACAATGAGCAGTTCTTC
-	TRBV27	few	TRBJ2-1	CASSAPRGGLNEQFF	TGTGCCAGCAGTGCCCCCAGGGGGGGCCTAAATGAGCAGTTCTTC
-	TRBV7-2	-	TRBJ2-7	CASSPGGPTYEQYF	TGTGCCAGCAGCCCAGGGGGGCCGACCTACGAGCAGTACTTC
-	TRBV11-3	-	TRBJ1-2	CASSLEGRGGDYGYTF	TGTGCCAGCAGCTTAGAGGGCAGGGGCGGTGACTATGGCTACACCTTC
-	TRBV19	-	TRBJ1-1	CASSIGHTIGGAFF	TGTGCCAGTAGTATCGGGCATACCATCGGGGGGGCTTTCTTT
-	TRBV28	-	TRBJ1-1	CASSAPPRNTEAFF	TGTGCCAGCAGTGCTCCCCCCAGGAACACTGAAGCTTTCTTT
-	TRBV18	-	TRBJ1-1	CASSPLPNTEAFF	TGTGCCAGCTCACCACTCCCGAACACTGAAGCTTTCTTT
-	TRBV4-1	-	TRBJ2-1	CASSQRQMFSYNEQFF	TGCGCCAGCAGCCAACGACAGATGTTCTCCTACAATGAGCAGTTCTTC
-	TRBV6-6	once	TRBJ1-3	CASRASLFSGNTIYF	TGTGCCAGCAGGGCCAGCCTTTTCTCTGGAAACACCATATATTTT
-	TRBV4-2	-	TRBJ2-3	CASSQDLTRGSDTQYF	TGTGCCAGCAGCCAAGATTTAACCCGGGGGTCAGATACGCAGTATTTT
-	TRBV7-6	few	TRBJ1-1	CASSLAAGENTEAFF	TGTGCCAGCAGCTTAGCTGCAGGGGAGAACACTGAAGCTTTCTTT
-	TRBV28	-	TRBJ1-1	CATQRGTEAFF	TGTGCCACCCAGAGAGGGACTGAAGCTTTCTTT
-	TRBV28	once	TRBJ2-7	CASSFRDWASYEQYF	TGTGCCAGCAGTTTTAGGGACTGGGCCTCCTACGAGCAGTACTTC
TRBD2	TRBV5-1	-	TRBJ2-1	CASSREGEQFF	TGCGCCAGCAGCCGGGAGGGTGAGCAGTTCTTC
TRBD2	TRBV6-4	-	TRBJ2-1	CASSEYTSGLNEQFF	TGTGCCAGCAGTGAATACACTAGCGGGTTAAATGAGCAGTTCTTC
-	TRBV2	-	TRBJ2-2	CASSLRGLDTGELFF	TGTGCCAGCAGTCTCAGGGGCCTCGACACCGGGGAGCTGTTTTTT
TRBD2	TRBV7-8	-	TRBJ2-1	CASSSGLAGGKGRESEQFF	TGTGCCAGCAGCTCGGGACTAGCGGGAGGGAAGGGGCGGGAGAGTGAGCAGTTCTTC
-	TRBV7-9	-	TRBJ2-5	CASGSTSHETQYF	TGTGCCAGCGGATCGACTAGTCACGAGACCCAGTACTTC
-	TRBV4-1	once	TRBJ1-2	CASSQEGAGNDYGYTF	TGCGCCAGCAGCCAAGAAGGGGCAGGGAATGACTATGGCTACACCTTC
TRBD2	TRBV4-1	-	TRBJ2-7	CASSQVWLADRGEQYF	TGCGCCAGCAGCCAAGTCTGGCTAGCGGATCGGGGCGAGCAGTACTTC